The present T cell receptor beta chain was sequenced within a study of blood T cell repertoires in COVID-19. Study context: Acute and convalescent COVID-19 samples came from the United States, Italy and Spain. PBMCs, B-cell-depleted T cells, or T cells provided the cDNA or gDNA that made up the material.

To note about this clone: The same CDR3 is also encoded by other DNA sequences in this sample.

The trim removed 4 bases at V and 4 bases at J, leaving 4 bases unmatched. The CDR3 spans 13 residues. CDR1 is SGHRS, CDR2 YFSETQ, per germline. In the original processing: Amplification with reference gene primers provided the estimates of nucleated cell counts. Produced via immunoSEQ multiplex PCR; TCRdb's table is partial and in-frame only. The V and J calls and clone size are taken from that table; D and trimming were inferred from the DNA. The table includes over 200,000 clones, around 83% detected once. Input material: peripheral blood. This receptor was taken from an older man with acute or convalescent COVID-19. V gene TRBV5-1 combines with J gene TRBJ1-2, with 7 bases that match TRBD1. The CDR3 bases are TGCGCCAGCAGCCGGGACAGCTCCTATGGCTACACCTTC. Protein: CASSRDSSYGYTF.